This section outlines one TCR beta chain sequence together with its context. V was pared by 0 bases and J by 5 bases, with 14 bases between. The CDR3 sequence is 15 residues long. The germline gives CDR1 GTSNPN, CDR2 SVGIG (reference sequence). This sample is drawn from a study of identifying expanded T cells in peripheral blood. During the collection period, no donor immune events like infections were recorded. Libraries were prepared by immunoSEQ multiplex PCR; TCRdb keeps only in-frame clonotypes and omits some of them. The table shows about 86,000 clones, with approximately 85% occurring only once.

This receptor was obtained from a person aged 18 to 75 in good health. Material: blood. The V and J genes are TRBV30 and TRBJ1-5; TRBD1 is a possible D gene (5 bases). In nucleotides, the CDR3 is TGTGCCTGGAGTGTTGGGGGAGGTGGCTATCAGCCCCAGCATTTT. Protein: CAWSVGGGGYQPQHF. Together with reference TRBV30 and TRBJ1-5, the CDR3 gives the full variable domain: SQTIHQWPATLVQPVGSPLSLECTVEGTSNPNLYWYRQAAGRGLQLLFYSVGIGQISSEVPQNLSASRPQDRQFILSSKKLLLSDSGFYLCAWSVGGGGYQPQHFGDGTRLSIL.